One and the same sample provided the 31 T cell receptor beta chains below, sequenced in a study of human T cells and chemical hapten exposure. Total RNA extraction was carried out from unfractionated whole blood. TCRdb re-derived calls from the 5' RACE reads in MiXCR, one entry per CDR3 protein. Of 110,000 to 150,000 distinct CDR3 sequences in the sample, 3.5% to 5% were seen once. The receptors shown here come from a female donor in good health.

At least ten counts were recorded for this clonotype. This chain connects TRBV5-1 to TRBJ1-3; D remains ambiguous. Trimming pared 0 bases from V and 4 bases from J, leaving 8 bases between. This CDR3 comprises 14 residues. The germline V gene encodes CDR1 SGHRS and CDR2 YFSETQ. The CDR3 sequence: CASSLVGYGNTIYF. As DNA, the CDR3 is TGCGCCAGCAGCTTGGTGGGTTACGGAAACACCATATATTTT. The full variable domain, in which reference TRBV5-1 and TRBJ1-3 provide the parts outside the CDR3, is KAGVTQTPRYLIKTRGQQVTLSCSPISGHRSVSWYQQTPGQGLQFLFEYFSETQRNKGNFPGRFSGRQFSNSRSEMNVSTLELGDSALYLCASSLVGYGNTIYFGEGSWLTVV.

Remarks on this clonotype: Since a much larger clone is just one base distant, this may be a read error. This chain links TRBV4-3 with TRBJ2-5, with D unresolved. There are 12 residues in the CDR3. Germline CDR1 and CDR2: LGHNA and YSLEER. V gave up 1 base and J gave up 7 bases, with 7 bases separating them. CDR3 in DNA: TGCGCCAGCAGCCAAGGTAAAGGGACCCAGTACTTC. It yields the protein CASSQGKGTQYF.

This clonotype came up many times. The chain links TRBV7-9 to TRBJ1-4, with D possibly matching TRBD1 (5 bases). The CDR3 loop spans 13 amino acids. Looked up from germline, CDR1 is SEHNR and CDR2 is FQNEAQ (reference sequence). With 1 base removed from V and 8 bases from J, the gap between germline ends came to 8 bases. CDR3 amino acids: CASSLEGSEKLFF. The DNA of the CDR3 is TGTGCCAGCAGCTTAGAGGGGTCCGAAAAACTGTTTTTT.

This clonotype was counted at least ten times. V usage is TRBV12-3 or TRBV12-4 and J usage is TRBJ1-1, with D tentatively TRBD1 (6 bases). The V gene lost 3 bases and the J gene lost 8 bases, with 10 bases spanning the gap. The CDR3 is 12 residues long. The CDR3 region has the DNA TGTGCCAGCAGTTTGTGGGGGCCCGAAGCTTTCTTT. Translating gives CASSLWGPEAFF.

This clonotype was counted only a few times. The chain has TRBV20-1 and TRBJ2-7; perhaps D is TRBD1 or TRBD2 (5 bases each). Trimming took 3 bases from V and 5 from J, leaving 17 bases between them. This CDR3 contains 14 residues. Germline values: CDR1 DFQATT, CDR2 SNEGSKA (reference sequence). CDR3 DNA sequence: TGCAGTGCTAGGAGGGACGGCGTCACCGACGAGCAGTACTTC. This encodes CSARRDGVTDEQYF.

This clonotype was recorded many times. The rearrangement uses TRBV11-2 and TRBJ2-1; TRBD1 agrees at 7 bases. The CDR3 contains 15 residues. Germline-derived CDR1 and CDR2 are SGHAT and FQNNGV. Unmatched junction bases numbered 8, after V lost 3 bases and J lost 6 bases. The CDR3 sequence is CASSFTGTASNEQFF. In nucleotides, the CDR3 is TGTGCCAGCAGCTTTACTGGGACAGCGTCCAATGAGCAGTTCTTC. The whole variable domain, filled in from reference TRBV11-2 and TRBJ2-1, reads EAGVAQSPRYKIIEKRQSVAFWCNPISGHATLYWYQQILGQGPKLLIQFQNNGVVDDSQLPKDRFSAERLKGVDSTLKIQPAKLEDSAVYLCASSFTGTASNEQFFGPGTRLTVL.

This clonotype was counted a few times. In DNA, the CDR3 is TGTGCCAGCAGGGCCGTTGGGAGCCGGAACACTGAAGCTTTCTTT. This encodes CASRAVGSRNTEAFF. This sequence joins TRBV11-2 and TRBJ1-1; D is uncertain. Germline values: CDR1 SGHAT, CDR2 FQNNGV. The V gene lost 6 bases and the J gene lost 1 base, with 15 bases spanning the gap. This CDR3 comprises 15 residues. Supplemented by reference TRBV11-2 and TRBJ1-1, the full variable domain reads EAGVAQSPRYKIIEKRQSVAFWCNPISGHATLYWYQQILGQGPKLLIQFQNNGVVDDSQLPKDRFSAERLKGVDSTLKIQPAKLEDSAVYLCASRAVGSRNTEAFFGQGTRLTVV.

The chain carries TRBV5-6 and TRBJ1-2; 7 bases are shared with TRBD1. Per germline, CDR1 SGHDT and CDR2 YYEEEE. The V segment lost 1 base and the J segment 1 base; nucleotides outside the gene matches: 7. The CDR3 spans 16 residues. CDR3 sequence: CASSLFSGQSNYGYTF. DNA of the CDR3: TGTGCCAGCAGCTTGTTCTCGGGACAGAGTAACTATGGCTACACCTTC.

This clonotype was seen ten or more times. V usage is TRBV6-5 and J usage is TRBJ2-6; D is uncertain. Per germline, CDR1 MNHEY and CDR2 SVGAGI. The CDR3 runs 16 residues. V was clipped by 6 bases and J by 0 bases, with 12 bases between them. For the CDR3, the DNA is TGTGCCAGCAGACCCGGACGGCCCTCTGGGGCCAACGTCCTGACTTTC. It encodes CASRPGRPSGANVLTF.

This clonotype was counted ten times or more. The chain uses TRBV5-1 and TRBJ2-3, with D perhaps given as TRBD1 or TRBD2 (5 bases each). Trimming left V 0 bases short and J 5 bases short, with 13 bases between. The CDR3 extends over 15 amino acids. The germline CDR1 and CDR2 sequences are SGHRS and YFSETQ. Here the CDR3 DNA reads TGCGCCAGCAGCTTGGCGAGGGGCACTGGAGATACGCAGTATTTT. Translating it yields CASSLARGTGDTQYF.

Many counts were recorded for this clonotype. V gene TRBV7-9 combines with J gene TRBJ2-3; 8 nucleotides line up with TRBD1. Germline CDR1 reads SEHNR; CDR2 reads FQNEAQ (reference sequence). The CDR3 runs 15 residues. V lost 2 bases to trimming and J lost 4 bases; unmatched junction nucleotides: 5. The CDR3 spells CASSLRAGGPDTQYF. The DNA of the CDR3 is TGTGCCAGCAGCTTACGGGCAGGGGGCCCAGATACGCAGTATTTT.

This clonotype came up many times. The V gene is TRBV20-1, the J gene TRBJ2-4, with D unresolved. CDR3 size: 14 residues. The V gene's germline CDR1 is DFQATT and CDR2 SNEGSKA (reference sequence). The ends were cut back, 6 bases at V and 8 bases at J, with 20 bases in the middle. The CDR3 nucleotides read TGCAGTGCAACCCACGGGCGCACACCGGACATTCAGTACTTC. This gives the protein CSATHGRTPDIQYF.

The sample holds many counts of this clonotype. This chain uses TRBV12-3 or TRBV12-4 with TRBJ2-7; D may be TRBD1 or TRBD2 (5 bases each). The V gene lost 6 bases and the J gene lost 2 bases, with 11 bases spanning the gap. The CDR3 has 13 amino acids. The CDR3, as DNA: TGTGCCAGCAGGTTGTCGGGGCCCTACGAGCAGTACTTC. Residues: CASRLSGPYEQYF.

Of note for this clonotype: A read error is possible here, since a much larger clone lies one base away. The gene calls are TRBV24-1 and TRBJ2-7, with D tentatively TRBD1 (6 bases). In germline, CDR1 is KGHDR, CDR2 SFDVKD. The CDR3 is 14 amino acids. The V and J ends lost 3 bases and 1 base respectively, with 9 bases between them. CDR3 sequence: CATSDPGTSYEQYF. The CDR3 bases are TGTGCCACCAGTGATCCCGGGACATCCTACGAGCAGTACTTC.

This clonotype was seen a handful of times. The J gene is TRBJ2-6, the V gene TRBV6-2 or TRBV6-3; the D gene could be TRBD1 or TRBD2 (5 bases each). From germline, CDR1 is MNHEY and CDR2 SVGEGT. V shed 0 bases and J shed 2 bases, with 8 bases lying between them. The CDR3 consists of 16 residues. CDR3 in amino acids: CASSYSGGPGANVLTF. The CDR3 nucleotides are TGTGCCAGCAGTTACTCTGGGGGACCTGGGGCCAACGTCCTGACTTTC.

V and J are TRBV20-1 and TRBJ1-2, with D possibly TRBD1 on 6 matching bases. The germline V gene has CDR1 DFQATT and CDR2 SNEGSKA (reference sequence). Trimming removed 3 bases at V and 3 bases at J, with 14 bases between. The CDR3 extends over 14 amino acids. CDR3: CSARNRESYYGYTF. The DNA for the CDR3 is TGCAGTGCTAGGAACAGGGAATCCTACTATGGCTACACCTTC.

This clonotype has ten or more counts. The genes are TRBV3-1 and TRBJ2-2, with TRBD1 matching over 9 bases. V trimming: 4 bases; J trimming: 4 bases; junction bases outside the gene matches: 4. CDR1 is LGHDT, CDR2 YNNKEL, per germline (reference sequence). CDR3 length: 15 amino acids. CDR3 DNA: TGTGCCAGCAGCCGAAACAGGGGGCTCACCGGGGAGCTGTTTTTT. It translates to CASSRNRGLTGELFF.

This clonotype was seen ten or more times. CDR3 amino acids: CAISRLAGATDTQYF. CDR3 nucleotide sequence: TGTGCCATCAGCCGACTAGCGGGGGCCACAGATACGCAGTATTTT. V is TRBV10-3 and J is TRBJ2-3; 12 bases agree with TRBD2. The length of the CDR3 is 15 residues. The germline V gene encodes CDR1 ENHRY and CDR2 SYGVKD. The V gene end was trimmed by 6 bases and the J gene end by 2 bases; junction bases not matched to a gene: 3.

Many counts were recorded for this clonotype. CDR3 sequence reads: CSARGGGSNQPQHF. The CDR3, as DNA: TGCAGTGCTAGGGGGGGGGGGAGCAATCAGCCCCAGCATTTT. V usage is TRBV20-1 and J usage is TRBJ1-5, with D perhaps matching TRBD1 (5 bases). The CDR3 extends over 14 amino acids. Germline values: CDR1 DFQATT, CDR2 SNEGSKA (reference sequence). Trimming shortened V by 3 bases and J by 1 base, and 10 bases separated the two germline ends.

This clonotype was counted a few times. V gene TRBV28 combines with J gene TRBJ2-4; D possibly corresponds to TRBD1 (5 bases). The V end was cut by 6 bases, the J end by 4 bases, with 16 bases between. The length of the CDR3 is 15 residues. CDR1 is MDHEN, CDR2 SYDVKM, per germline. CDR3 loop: CASSPPRDSKNIQYF. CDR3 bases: TGTGCCAGCAGCCCGCCCCGAGACAGTAAAAACATTCAGTACTTC. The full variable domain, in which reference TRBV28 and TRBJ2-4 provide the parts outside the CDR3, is DVKVTQSSRYLVKRTGEKVFLECVQDMDHENMFWYRQDPGLGLRLIYFSYDVKMKEKGDIPEGYSVSREKKERFSLILESASTNQTSMYLCASSPPRDSKNIQYFGAGTRLSVL.

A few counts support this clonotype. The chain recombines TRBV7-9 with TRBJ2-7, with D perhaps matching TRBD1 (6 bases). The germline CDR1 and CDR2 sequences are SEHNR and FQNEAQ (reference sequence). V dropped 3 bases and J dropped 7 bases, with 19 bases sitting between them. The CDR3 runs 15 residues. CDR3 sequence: CASSFQGSLVREQYF. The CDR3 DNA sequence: TGTGCCAGCAGCTTCCAGGGGTCGCTGGTTCGGGAGCAGTACTTC.

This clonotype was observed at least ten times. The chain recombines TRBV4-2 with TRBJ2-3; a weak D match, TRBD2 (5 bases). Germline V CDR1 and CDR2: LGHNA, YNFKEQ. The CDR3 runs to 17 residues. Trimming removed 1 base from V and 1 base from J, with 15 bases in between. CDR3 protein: CASSQGSGWSGTDTQYF. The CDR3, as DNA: TGTGCCAGCAGCCAAGGGAGCGGCTGGTCTGGCACAGATACGCAGTATTTT.

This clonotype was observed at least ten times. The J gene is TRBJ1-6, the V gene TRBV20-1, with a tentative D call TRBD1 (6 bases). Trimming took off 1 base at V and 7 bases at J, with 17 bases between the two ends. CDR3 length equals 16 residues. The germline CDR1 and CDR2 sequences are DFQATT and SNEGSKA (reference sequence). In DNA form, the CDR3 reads TGCAGTGCTAGAGTAGGCGGGACACAGATAAATTCACCCCTCCACTTT. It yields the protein CSARVGGTQINSPLHF.

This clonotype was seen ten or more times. The CDR3, as DNA: TGTGCCAGCAGCTTGGCTCTCGACAGGTGGACCTCCTATAATTCACCCCTCCACTTT. This gives the protein CASSLALDRWTSYNSPLHF. The chain uses TRBV5-5 and TRBJ1-6, with D perhaps matching TRBD1 (6 bases). The germline V gene has CDR1 SGHKS and CDR2 YYEKEE (reference sequence). The ends were cut back, 0 bases at V and 0 bases at J, with 16 bases in the middle. The CDR3 is made up of 19 amino acids.

The DNA of the CDR3 is TGTGCCAGCAGCCCGTGGGGAGGGTTCCGCACCGGGGAGCTGTTTTTT. Residues: CASSPWGGFRTGELFF. The V gene is TRBV11-1, the J gene TRBJ2-2; 7 bases match TRBD2. Per germline, CDR1 SGHAT and CDR2 FQDESV (reference sequence). V lost 5 bases, J lost 4 bases, and 10 bases stayed unmatched. The length of the CDR3 is 16 residues.

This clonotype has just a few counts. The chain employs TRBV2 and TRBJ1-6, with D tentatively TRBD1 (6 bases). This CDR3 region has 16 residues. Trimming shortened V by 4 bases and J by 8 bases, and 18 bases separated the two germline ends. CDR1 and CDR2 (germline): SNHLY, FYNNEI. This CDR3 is CASSVDSRVRDSPLHF. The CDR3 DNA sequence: TGTGCCAGCAGTGTGGACAGCCGGGTTCGCGATTCACCCCTCCACTTT.

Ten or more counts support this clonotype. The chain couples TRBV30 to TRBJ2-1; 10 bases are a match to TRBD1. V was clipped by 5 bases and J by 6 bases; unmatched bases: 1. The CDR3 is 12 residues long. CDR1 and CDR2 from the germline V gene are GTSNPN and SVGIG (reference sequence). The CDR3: CAWGTGANEQFF. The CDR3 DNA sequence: TGTGCCTGGGGGACAGGGGCCAATGAGCAGTTCTTC. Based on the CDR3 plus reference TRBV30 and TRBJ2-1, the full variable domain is SQTIHQWPATLVQPVGSPLSLECTVEGTSNPNLYWYRQAAGRGLQLLFYSVGIGQISSEVPQNLSASRPQDRQFILSSKKLLLSDSGFYLCAWGTGANEQFFGPGTRLTVL.

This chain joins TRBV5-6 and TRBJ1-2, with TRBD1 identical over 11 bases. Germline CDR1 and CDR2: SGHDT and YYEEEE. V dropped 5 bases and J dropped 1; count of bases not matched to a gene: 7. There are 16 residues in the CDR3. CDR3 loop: CASSTSGTGGNYGYTF. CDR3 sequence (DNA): TGTGCCAGCAGTACATCTGGGACAGGGGGTAACTATGGCTACACCTTC. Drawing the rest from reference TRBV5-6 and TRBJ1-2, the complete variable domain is DAGVTQSPTHLIKTRGQQVTLRCSPKSGHDTVSWYQQALGQGPQFIFQYYEEEERQRGNFPDRFSGHQFPNYSSELNVNALLLGDSALYLCASSTSGTGGNYGYTFGSGTRLTVV.

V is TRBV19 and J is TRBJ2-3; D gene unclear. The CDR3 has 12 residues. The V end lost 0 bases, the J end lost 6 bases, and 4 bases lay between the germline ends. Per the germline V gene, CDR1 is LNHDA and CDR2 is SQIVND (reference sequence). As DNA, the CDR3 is TGTGCCAGTAGTATAGATCTGGATACGCAGTATTTT. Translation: CASSIDLDTQYF.

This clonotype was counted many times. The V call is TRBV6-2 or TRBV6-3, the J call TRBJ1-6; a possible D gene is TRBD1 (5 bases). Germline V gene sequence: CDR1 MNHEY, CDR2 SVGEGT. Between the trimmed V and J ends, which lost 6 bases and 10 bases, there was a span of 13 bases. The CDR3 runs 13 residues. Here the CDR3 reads CASRMDGDSPLHF. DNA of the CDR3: TGTGCCAGCAGGATGGACGGGGACTCACCCCTCCACTTT.

The CDR3 DNA sequence: TGTGCCAGCAGCTTAGAGGGTCGGCACGAGCAGTACTTC. Translating gives CASSLEGRHEQYF. The V call is TRBV7-8, the J call TRBJ2-7; D is uncertain. V lost 1 base to trimming and J lost 5 bases, with 9 bases between them. The CDR3 sequence is 13 residues long. Germline V lookup: CDR1 SGHVS, CDR2 FQNEAQ.